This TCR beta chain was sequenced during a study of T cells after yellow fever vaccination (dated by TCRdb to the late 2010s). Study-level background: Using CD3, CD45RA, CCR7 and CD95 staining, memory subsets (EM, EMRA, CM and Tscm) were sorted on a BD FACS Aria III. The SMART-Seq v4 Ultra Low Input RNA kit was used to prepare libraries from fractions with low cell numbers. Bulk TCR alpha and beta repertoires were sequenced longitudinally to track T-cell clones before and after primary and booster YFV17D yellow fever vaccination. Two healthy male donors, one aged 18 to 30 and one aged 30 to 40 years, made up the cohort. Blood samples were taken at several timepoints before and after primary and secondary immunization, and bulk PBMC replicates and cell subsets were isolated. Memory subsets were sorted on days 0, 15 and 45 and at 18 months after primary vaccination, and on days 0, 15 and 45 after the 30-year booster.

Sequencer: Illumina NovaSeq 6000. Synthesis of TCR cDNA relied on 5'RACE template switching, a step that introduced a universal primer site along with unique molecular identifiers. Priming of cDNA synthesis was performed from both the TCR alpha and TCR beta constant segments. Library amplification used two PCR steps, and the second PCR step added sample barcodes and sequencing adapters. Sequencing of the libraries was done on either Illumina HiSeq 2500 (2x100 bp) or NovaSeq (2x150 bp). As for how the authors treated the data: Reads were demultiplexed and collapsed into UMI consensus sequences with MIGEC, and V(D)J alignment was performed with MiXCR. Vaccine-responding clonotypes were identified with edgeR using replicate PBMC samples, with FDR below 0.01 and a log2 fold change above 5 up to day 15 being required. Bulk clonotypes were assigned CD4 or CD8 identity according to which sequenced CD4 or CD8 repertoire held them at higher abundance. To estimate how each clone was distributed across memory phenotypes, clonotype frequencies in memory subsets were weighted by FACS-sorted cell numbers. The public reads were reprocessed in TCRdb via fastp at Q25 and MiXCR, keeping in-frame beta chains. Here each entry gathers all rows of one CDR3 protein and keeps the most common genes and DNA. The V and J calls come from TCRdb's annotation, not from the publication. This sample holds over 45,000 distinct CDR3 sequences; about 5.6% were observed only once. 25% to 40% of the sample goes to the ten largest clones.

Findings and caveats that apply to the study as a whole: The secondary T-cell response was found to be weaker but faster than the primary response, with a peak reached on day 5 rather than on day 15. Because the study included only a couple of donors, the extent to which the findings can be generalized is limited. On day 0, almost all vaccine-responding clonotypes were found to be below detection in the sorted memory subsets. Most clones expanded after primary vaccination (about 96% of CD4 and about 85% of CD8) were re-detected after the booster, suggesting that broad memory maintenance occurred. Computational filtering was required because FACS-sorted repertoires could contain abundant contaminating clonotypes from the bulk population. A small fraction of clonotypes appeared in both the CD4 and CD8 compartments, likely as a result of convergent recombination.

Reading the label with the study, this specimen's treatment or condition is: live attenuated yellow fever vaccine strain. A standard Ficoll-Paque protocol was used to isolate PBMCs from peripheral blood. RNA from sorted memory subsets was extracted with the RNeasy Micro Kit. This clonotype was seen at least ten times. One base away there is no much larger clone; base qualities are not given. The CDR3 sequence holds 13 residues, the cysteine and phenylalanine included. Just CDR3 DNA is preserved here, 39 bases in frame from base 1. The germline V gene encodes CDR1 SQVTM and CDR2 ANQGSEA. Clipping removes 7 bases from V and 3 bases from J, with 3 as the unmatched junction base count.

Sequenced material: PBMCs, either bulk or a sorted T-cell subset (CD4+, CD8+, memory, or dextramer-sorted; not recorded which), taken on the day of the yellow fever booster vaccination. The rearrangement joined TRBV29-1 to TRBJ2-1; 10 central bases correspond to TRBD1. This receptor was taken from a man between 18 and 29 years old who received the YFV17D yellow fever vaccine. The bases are TGCAGCGCGGGGACAGGGGACTACAATGAGCAGTTCTTC. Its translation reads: CSAGTGDYNEQFF.